The rows below give T cell receptor beta chains drawn from one sample of a study of T cell repertoires in cytomegalovirus infection. TCRdb re-called the reads with MiXCR, one entry per CDR3 protein. The sample carries hundreds of thousands of distinct CDR3 sequences, around 10% recorded once. The material sequenced was PBMCs. These receptors came from a human donor in good health (CMV status not recorded). Some clones in this sample may be carry-over from other donors' samples. CDR3s include the opening cysteine and the closing phenylalanine or tryptophan. D genes are given only for firm matches. A row's size may be missing; if present it is once, few, many or a size class.

clone_size j_call d_call v_call cdr3_nt cdr3_aa
- TRBJ1-1 TRBD1 TRBV5-6 TGTGCCAGCAGCTTGGCCAGGGGGCTAGGGAGCGCTGAAGCTTTCTTT CASSLARGLGSAEAFF
many TRBJ2-1 - TRBV4-1 TGCGCCAGCAGCCAAGTCGGGTTCCGGACAACCAATGGGAATGAGCAGTTCTTC CASSQVGFRTTNGNEQFF
- TRBJ2-3 TRBD1 TRBV12-5 TGTGCTAGTGGTCCGGGACAGTTAGATACGCAGTATTTT CASGPGQLDTQYF
many TRBJ1-1 - TRBV7-3 TGTGCCAGCAGCCCGCTCCCCGGGGCCCCTGAAGCTTTCTTT CASSPLPGAPEAFF
- TRBJ2-7 TRBD2 TRBV12-3/TRBV12-4 TGTGCCAGCAGTTTCTCCGGGACTAGCGGTAACTACGAGCAGTACTTC CASSFSGTSGNYEQYF
many TRBJ2-5 - TRBV7-9 TGTGCCAGCAGCCGACTTGAGGGGACCCAGTACTTC CASSRLEGTQYF
many TRBJ2-3 TRBD2 TRBV7-6 TGTGCCAGCAGCCTAGGGACTAGCGGGGGTGCAGATACGCAGTATTTT CASSLGTSGGADTQYF
- TRBJ2-1 TRBD2 TRBV12-3/TRBV12-4 TGTGCCAGCAGACCTCCCCGGTCTAGCGGCCTTAACAATGAGCAGTTCTTC CASRPPRSSGLNNEQFF
many TRBJ2-3 TRBD2 TRBV11-2 TGTGCCAGCAGCTTGCAGCGGGGAAACACAGATACGCAGTATTTT CASSLQRGNTDTQYF
many TRBJ1-1 - TRBV19 TGTGCCAGCAGCACGGGCATGAACACTGAAGCTTTCTTT CASSTGMNTEAFF
few TRBJ1-2 TRBD1 TRBV4-2 TGTGCCAGCAGCCATGATGAACAGGGGTCGGGAGGCTACACCTTC CASSHDEQGSGGYTF
few TRBJ2-7 - TRBV24-1 TGTGCCACCAGTGATTTTGGGGGCTACGAGCAGTACTTC CATSDFGGYEQYF
- TRBJ2-7 - TRBV20-1 TGCAGTGCTAGAGATCTTAGGGGCAGCACCTACGAGCAGTACTTC CSARDLRGSTYEQYF
many TRBJ2-2 - TRBV7-3 TGTGCCAGCAGCTTAATGGAGTCGAACACCGGGGAGCTGTTTTTT CASSLMESNTGELFF
- TRBJ1-3 TRBD1 TRBV12-3/TRBV12-4 TGTGCCAGCAGTTCGACAGGGATGGGAAACACCATATATTTT CASSSTGMGNTIYF
many TRBJ1-1 - TRBV27 TGTGCCAGCAGTTCCTTTCCGGGACGGCAGAACACTGAAGCTTTCTTT CASSSFPGRQNTEAFF
many TRBJ2-6 - TRBV12-3/TRBV12-4 TGTGCCAGCAGTGCCTACAGGGTCTTGGAGGCCAACGTCCTGACTTTC CASSAYRVLEANVLTF
- TRBJ1-5 - TRBV20-1 TGCAGTGCCCAAGTCCAACAGGGCAATCAGCCCCAGCATTTT CSAQVQQGNQPQHF
many TRBJ2-5 - TRBV19 TGTGCCAGTGAACTTTTCGTGGGAGCCGAGACCCAGTACTTC CASELFVGAETQYF
- TRBJ2-2 - TRBV20-1 TGCAGTGGGTCTGAGGGGGCCGGGGAGCTGTTTTTT CSGSEGAGELFF
many TRBJ2-5 - TRBV7-2 TGTGCCAGCAGCCCCGGTGGCCCCCGGGGGACCCAGTACTTC CASSPGGPRGTQYF
many TRBJ2-3 - TRBV28 TGTGCCAGCAGTTTAGGTACGGGCGGCACAGATACGCAGTATTTT CASSLGTGGTDTQYF
many TRBJ2-7 - TRBV4-1 TGCGCCAGCAGCACCGACGGGGCCTACGAGCAGTACTTC CASSTDGAYEQYF
few TRBJ1-1 TRBD1 TRBV25-1 TGTGCCAGCAGGGGGACAGGGAAAGACACTGAAGCTTTCTTT CASRGTGKDTEAFF
- TRBJ2-1 - TRBV5-1 TGCGCCAGCAGCTTGTTCGGCAATAATGAGCAGTTCTTC CASSLFGNNEQFF
few TRBJ2-1 TRBD2 TRBV18 TGTGCCAGCTCACCACCGGGACTAGCTAGAAGGTTCTTC CASSPPGLARRFF
many TRBJ1-2 - TRBV4-1 TGCGCCAGCAGCCAGACCTCGGACGGGACCTATGGCTACACCTTC CASSQTSDGTYGYTF
- TRBJ1-4 TRBD1 TRBV28 TGTGCCAGCAGTTTAGGCAGGGGGTTCGAAAAACTGTTTTTT CASSLGRGFEKLFF
- TRBJ2-7 TRBD1 TRBV18 TGTGCCAGCTCACCAGGGACAGGCTCTACCTACGAGCAGTACTTC CASSPGTGSTYEQYF